One and the same sample provided the 23 T cell receptor beta chains below, sequenced in a study of cytomegalovirus exposure and HLA in healthy donors. 13 Jbeta primers and 60 Vbeta primers were used for the PCR. Produced via immunoSEQ multiplex PCR; TCRdb's table is partial and in-frame only. The top ten hold 1.5% of the sample, which has 150,000 to 200,000 clones, less than 75% seen once. What was sequenced was PBMCs. All receptors derive from a girl between 10 and 17 years old in good health and CMV-seronegative.

The genes are TRBV5-6 and TRBJ2-3; D is unclear. This CDR3 comprises 16 residues. Trimming pared 3 bases from V and 2 bases from J, leaving 16 bases between. Per the germline V gene, CDR1 is SGHDT and CDR2 is YYEEEE. The CDR3 nucleotides are TGTGCCAGCAGCTCCTTCCTTACTCCTACCACAGATACGCAGTATTTT. Its protein product is CASSSFLTPTTDTQYF. The full variable domain, its missing parts supplied by reference TRBV5-6 and TRBJ2-3, is DAGVTQSPTHLIKTRGQQVTLRCSPKSGHDTVSWYQQALGQGPQFIFQYYEEEERQRGNFPDRFSGHQFPNYSSELNVNALLLGDSALYLCASSSFLTPTTDTQYFGPGTRLTVL.

This sequence joins TRBV29-1 and TRBJ2-5, with 7 bases fitting TRBD1. The DNA end lines up better with TRBJ2-7; the J call may be wrong. This CDR3 is built from 19 residues. Germline V gives CDR1 SQVTM, CDR2 ANQGSEA. The CDR3 loop is CSVEYSTGQASYGLYEQYF. CDR3 nucleotide sequence: TGCAGCGTTGAATACTCGACCGGACAGGCGTCATACGGCCTCTACGAGCAGTACTTC.

The chain employs TRBV9 and TRBJ2-5, with 10 bases that match TRBD2. Germline V gives CDR1 SGDLS, CDR2 YYNGEE. The CDR3 runs to 16 residues. V was pared by 0 bases and J by 2 bases, with 4 bases of the junction left unmatched. CDR3 residues: CASSVGSGGIQETQYF. The CDR3 nucleotides are TGTGCCAGCAGCGTAGGTAGCGGGGGGATTCAAGAGACCCAGTACTTC.

The V gene is TRBV6-1, the J gene TRBJ2-2, with D uncertain. V lost 6 bases and J lost 7, with 12 bases in between. The CDR3 is 13 residues long. Germline V gene lookup returns CDR1 MNHNS and CDR2 SASEGT. The CDR3: CASSLLLGGELFF. CDR3 bases: TGTGCCAGCAGCTTGTTGCTCGGCGGGGAGCTGTTTTTT.

This chain links TRBV29-1 with TRBJ1-1; D gene uncertain. The CDR3 sequence is 13 residues long. CDR1 is SQVTM and CDR2 is ANQGSEA in the germline V gene. V lost 4 bases and J lost 0, with 9 bases in between. The CDR3: CSVGQKMNTEAFF. As DNA, the CDR3 is TGCAGCGTTGGACAAAAGATGAACACTGAAGCTTTCTTT.

This clone was recorded a few times. The CDR3 DNA follows: TGTGCCAGCAGTGAAGGACGGACTAGCGGGGGGAAGTTGGAGACCCAGTACTTC. Its translation is CASSEGRTSGGKLETQYF. The gene calls are TRBV6-1 and TRBJ2-5; 14 bases line up with TRBD2. V lost 1 base to trimming and J lost 5 bases; unmatched junction nucleotides: 9. Germline V gene lookup returns CDR1 MNHNS and CDR2 SASEGT. CDR3 size: 18 residues.

This clone was observed a handful of times. The chain employs TRBV4-2 and TRBJ2-7; TRBD1 matches at 8 bases. The CDR3 is made up of 16 amino acids. Germline assignment: CDR1 LGHNA and CDR2 YNFKEQ. The ends lost 3 bases at V and 3 bases at J; junction bases unmatched: 10. CDR3 protein: CASSHHGQGTNYEQYF. CDR3 bases: TGTGCCAGCAGCCACCACGGACAGGGAACAAACTACGAGCAGTACTTC.

The genes are TRBV27 and TRBJ1-5; D is perhaps TRBD1 (5 bases). Between the trimmed V and J ends, which lost 2 bases and 0 bases, there was a span of 8 bases. CDR1 is MNHEY, CDR2 SMNVEV, per germline (reference sequence). The CDR3 sequence is 15 residues long. CDR3 region: CASSLVGDSNQPQHF. CDR3 nucleotides: TGTGCCAGCAGTTTAGTAGGGGATAGCAATCAGCCCCAGCATTTT.

J is TRBJ2-5 and V is TRBV10-2, with D tentatively TRBD2 (5 bases). The CDR3 runs 16 residues. The V end lost 0 bases, the J end lost 3 bases, and 14 bases lay between the germline ends. Germline loops: CDR1 WSHSY, CDR2 SAAADI. In nucleotides, the CDR3 is TGCGCCAGCAGTGAGTCCTCGACGACTAACGAAGAGACCCAGTACTTC. Its translation: CASSESSTTNEETQYF.

J is TRBJ2-3 and V is TRBV7-3, with 9 nucleotides matching TRBD2. After removal of 5 bases from V and 1 base from J, the junction contained 1 base not matched to a gene. This CDR3 spans 14 amino acids. CDR1 and CDR2 from the germline V gene are SGHTA and FQGTGA. CDR3 region: CASSSGGRTDTQYF. Written as DNA, the CDR3 is TGTGCCAGCAGCAGCGGGGGGCGCACAGATACGCAGTATTTT.

The chain is built from TRBV11-2 and TRBJ1-2, with 8 bases that match TRBD1. J gave up 2 bases and V 4 bases, and 6 bases lay outside the gene matches. The V gene's germline CDR1 is SGHAT and CDR2 FQNNGV. The CDR3 runs 15 residues. The CDR3 loop is CASSSSGTGNYGYTF. CDR3 sequence (DNA): TGTGCCAGCAGCTCATCCGGGACAGGCAACTATGGCTACACCTTC.

The rearrangement joins TRBV14 to TRBJ2-1, with 8 bases aligning to TRBD2. J lost 3 bases, V lost 4 bases, and 17 bases had no gene match. The V gene's germline CDR1 is SGHDN and CDR2 FVKESK. CDR3 length: 19 residues. CDR3 bases: TGTGCCAGCAGCCCTCGGACTAGCTTTGCGGTCCACCTCTACAATGAGCAGTTCTTC. Its protein is CASSPRTSFAVHLYNEQFF.

The genes are TRBV5-1 and TRBJ1-2, with 10 bases that match TRBD1. Looked up from germline, CDR1 is SGHRS and CDR2 is YFSETQ. The trim removed 4 bases at V and 8 bases at J, leaving 11 bases unmatched. This CDR3 has 15 amino acids. The CDR3 nucleotides are TGCGCCAGCAGCATGGAATCCGGGACAGGGGACGGCTACACCTTC. It specifies CASSMESGTGDGYTF.

This rearrangement joins TRBV6-5 to TRBJ1-1; D may be TRBD1 (5 bases). The CDR3 runs to 13 residues. The germline CDR1 and CDR2 sequences are MNHEY and SVGAGI. Trimming took 7 bases from V and 1 from J, leaving 10 bases between them. The DNA for the CDR3 is TGTGCCAGCACTCTAACAGGGAACACTGAAGCTTTCTTT. Translation gives CASTLTGNTEAFF.

Only a few counts were recorded for this clone. This chain uses TRBV6-1 with TRBJ1-1; 7 positions agree with TRBD1. Germline V gene sequence: CDR1 MNHNS, CDR2 SASEGT. The J segment lost 6 bases and the V segment lost 5 bases, leaving 9 bases of the junction unmatched. The CDR3 runs to 14 residues. CDR3 nucleotides: TGTGCCAGCAGTTTGCAGGGGGTTAGTGCTGAAGCTTTCTTT. Translated: CASSLQGVSAEAFF.

This clone was found once. This chain connects TRBV27 to TRBJ1-2; 8 nucleotides line up with TRBD1. This CDR3 spans 13 amino acids. With 6 bases clipped from V and 8 bases from J, the junction kept 8 bases outside the gene matches. Germline lookup yields CDR1 MNHEY and CDR2 SMNVEV (reference sequence). This CDR3 is CASRLSGTGGYTF. In DNA, the CDR3 is TGTGCCAGCAGACTGTCCGGGACAGGCGGCTACACCTTC.

Only a few counts were recorded for this clone. V and J are TRBV4-2 and TRBJ2-7, with D perhaps matching TRBD2 (5 bases). The CDR3 extends over 13 amino acids. Germline CDR1 LGHNA, CDR2 YNFKEQ. V was pared by 0 bases and J by 7 bases, with 10 bases between. Here the CDR3 DNA reads TGTGCCAGCAGCCAAGATGAGAGGGAAGAGCAGTACTTC. Translated: CASSQDEREEQYF.

The genes are TRBV18 and TRBJ2-2; 9 bases match TRBD1. Germline trimming cut 2 bases from V and 7 bases from J; bases unmatched to any gene: 8. This CDR3 spans 16 amino acids. From germline, CDR1 is KGHSH and CDR2 LQKENI. CDR3 sequence reads: CASSPEEQGANGELFF. CDR3 nucleotide sequence: TGTGCCAGCTCACCAGAGGAACAGGGGGCAAACGGGGAGCTGTTTTTT.

The V gene is TRBV19, the J gene TRBJ2-2; tentatively, D is TRBD1 (5 bases). From germline, CDR1 is LNHDA and CDR2 SQIVND (reference sequence). This CDR3 contains 14 residues. The germline V and J ends were trimmed by 5 bases and 9 bases, with 16 bases remaining between them. CDR3 bases: TGTGCCAGTAGTGTTCAGGGTCAGGCCCGGGAGCTGTTTTTT. As protein: CASSVQGQARELFF.

The chain links TRBV4-1 to TRBJ2-5; possibly TRBD2 for D (6 bases). In germline, CDR1 is MGHRA, CDR2 YSYEKL. The germline V and J ends were trimmed by 5 bases and 0 bases, with 13 bases remaining between them. The CDR3 has 15 amino acids. CDR3 sequence: CASSAGGLDQETQYF. CDR3 sequence (DNA): TGCGCCAGCAGCGCTGGGGGGTTGGACCAAGAGACCCAGTACTTC.

This clone was counted only a few times. The V gene is TRBV5-1, the J gene TRBJ1-1; 7 bases agree with TRBD1. J lost 7 bases, V lost 5 bases, and 5 bases had no gene match. Germline V lookup: CDR1 SGHRS, CDR2 YFSETQ. This CDR3 has 12 amino acids. The CDR3, as DNA: TGCGCCAGCAGTCCAACAGGGGTTGAAGCTTTCTTT. Residues: CASSPTGVEAFF.

The V gene is TRBV15, the J gene TRBJ1-5, with D unclear. Germline loops: CDR1 LNHNV, CDR2 YYDKDF (reference sequence). Trimming left V 1 base short and J 5 bases short, with 6 bases between. The CDR3 runs 13 residues. The CDR3 protein is CATSRGLDQPQHF. The CDR3, as DNA: TGTGCCACCAGCAGAGGGCTAGATCAGCCCCAGCATTTT.

The chain links TRBV4-1 to TRBJ2-6; D might be TRBD1 (5 bases). This CDR3 is built from 17 residues. V was clipped by 4 bases and J by 0 bases, with 13 bases between them. Germline CDR1 reads MGHRA; CDR2 reads YSYEKL. The CDR3 spells CASSRIQQDSGANVLTF. CDR3 DNA: TGCGCCAGCAGCCGCATACAACAGGACTCTGGGGCCAACGTCCTGACTTTC.